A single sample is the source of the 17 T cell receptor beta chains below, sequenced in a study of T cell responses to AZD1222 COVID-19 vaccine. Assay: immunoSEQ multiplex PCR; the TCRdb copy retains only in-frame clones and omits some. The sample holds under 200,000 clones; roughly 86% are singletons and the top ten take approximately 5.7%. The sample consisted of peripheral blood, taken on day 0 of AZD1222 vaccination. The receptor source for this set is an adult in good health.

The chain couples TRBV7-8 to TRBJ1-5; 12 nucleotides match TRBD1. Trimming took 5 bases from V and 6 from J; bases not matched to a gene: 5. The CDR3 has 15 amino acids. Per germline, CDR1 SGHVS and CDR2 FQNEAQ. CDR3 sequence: CASSMGQGAGQPQHF. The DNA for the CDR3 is TGTGCCAGCAGCATGGGACAGGGGGCCGGTCAGCCCCAGCATTTT.

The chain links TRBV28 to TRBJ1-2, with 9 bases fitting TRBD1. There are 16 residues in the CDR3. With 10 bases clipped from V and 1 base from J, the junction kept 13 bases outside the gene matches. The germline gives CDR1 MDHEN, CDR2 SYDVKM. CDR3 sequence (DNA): TGTGCCATACTTGGGACAGGGACCCATCATAACTATGGCTACACCTTC. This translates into CAILGTGTHHNYGYTF.

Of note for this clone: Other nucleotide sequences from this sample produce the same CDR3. CDR3 sequence (DNA): TGTGCCAGCAGCCAAGTCGGATACGAGCAGTACTTC. Translating it yields CASSQVGYEQYF. This chain uses TRBV3-1 (or the pseudogene TRBV3-2) with TRBJ2-7; the D is unclear. The germline gives CDR1 LGHDT, CDR2 YNNKEL (reference sequence). The V end was cut by 1 base, the J end by 4 bases, with 5 bases between. This CDR3 has 12 residues.

CDR3 bases: TGTGCCAGCAGTACACCCACGGGCGGGGGTACTGAAGCTTTCTTT. Its protein product is CASSTPTGGGTEAFF. V and J are TRBV6-5 and TRBJ1-1; tentative D call: TRBD1 (5 bases). The CDR3 consists of 15 residues. V was shortened by 5 bases and J by 5 bases, with 18 bases between the two germline ends. Germline values: CDR1 MNHEY, CDR2 SVGAGI.

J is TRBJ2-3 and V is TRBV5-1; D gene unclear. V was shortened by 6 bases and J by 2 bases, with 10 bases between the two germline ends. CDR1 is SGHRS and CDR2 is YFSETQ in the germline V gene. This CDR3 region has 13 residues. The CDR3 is CASNVPPTDTQYF. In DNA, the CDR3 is TGCGCCAGCAATGTCCCTCCCACAGATACGCAGTATTTT.

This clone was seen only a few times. The CDR3 region has the DNA TGTGCCAGCAGCCAGGCCAGACTGAAAATGAACACTGAAGCTTTCTTT. Protein: CASSQARLKMNTEAFF. The V call is TRBV3-1 (or the pseudogene TRBV3-2), the J call TRBJ1-1, with no clear D. Germline V gives CDR1 LGHDT, CDR2 YNNKEL (reference sequence). CDR3 size: 16 residues. Trimming took 3 bases from V and 0 from J, leaving 14 bases between them.

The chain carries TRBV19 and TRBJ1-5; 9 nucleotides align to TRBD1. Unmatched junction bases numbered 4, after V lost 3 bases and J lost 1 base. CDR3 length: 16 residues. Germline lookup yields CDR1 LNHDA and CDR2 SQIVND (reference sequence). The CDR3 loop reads CASSMTGQGSNQPQHF. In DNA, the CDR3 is TGTGCCAGTAGTATGACGGGACAGGGAAGCAATCAGCCCCAGCATTTT.

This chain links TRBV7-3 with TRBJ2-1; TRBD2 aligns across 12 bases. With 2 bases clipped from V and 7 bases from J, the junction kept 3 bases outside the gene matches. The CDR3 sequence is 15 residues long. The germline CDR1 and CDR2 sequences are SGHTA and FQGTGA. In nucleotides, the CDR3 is TGTGCCAGCAGCTTACTAGCGGGAGGGGAAAATGAGCAGTTCTTC. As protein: CASSLLAGGENEQFF.

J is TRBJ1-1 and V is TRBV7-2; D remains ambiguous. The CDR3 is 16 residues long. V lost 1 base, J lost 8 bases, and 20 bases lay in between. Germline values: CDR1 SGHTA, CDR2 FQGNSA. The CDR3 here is CASSLVGPRIGPEAFF. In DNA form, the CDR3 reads TGTGCCAGCAGCTTAGTTGGCCCGCGGATCGGGCCAGAAGCTTTCTTT.

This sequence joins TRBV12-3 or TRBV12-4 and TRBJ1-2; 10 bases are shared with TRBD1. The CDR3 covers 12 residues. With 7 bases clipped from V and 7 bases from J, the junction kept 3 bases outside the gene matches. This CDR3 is CASTRDRGGYTF. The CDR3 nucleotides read TGTGCCAGCACCCGGGACAGGGGTGGCTACACCTTC.

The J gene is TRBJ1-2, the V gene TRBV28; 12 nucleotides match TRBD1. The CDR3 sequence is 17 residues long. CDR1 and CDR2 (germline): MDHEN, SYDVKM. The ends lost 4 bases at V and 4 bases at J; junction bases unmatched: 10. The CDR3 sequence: CASSSGDRGLRGYGYTF. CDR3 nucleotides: TGTGCCAGCAGTTCGGGGGACAGGGGGCTTAGGGGCTATGGCTACACCTTC.

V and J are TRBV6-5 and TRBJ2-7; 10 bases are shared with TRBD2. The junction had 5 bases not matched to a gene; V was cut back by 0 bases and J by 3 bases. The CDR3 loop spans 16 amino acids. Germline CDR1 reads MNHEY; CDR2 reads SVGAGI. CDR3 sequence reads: CASSYSKLAGVYEQYF. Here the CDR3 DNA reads TGTGCCAGCAGTTACTCAAAGCTAGCGGGAGTCTACGAGCAGTACTTC.

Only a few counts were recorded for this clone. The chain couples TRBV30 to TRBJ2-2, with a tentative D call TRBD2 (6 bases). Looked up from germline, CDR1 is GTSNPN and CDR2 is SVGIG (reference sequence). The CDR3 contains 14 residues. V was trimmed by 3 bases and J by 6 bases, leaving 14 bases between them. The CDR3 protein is CAWSPSGEAGELFF. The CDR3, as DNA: TGTGCCTGGAGCCCCTCGGGGGAGGCCGGGGAGCTGTTTTTT.

CDR3 bases: TGTGCCAGCAGTAAGGGACTAGCGGGAGTGGTCACAGATACGCAGTATTTT. Its translation is CASSKGLAGVVTDTQYF. This chain links TRBV6-2 or TRBV6-3 with TRBJ2-3, with 14 bases that match TRBD2. The CDR3 runs 17 residues. V was clipped by 5 bases and J by 2 bases; unmatched bases: 6. Per germline, CDR1 MNHEY and CDR2 SVGEGT.

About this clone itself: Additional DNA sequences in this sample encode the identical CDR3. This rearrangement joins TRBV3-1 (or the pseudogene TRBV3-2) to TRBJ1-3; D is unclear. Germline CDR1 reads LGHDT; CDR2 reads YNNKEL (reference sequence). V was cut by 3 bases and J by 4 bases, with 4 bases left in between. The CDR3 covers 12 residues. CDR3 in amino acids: CASSQQGNTIYF. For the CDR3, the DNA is TGTGCCAGCAGCCAGCAGGGAAACACCATATATTTT.

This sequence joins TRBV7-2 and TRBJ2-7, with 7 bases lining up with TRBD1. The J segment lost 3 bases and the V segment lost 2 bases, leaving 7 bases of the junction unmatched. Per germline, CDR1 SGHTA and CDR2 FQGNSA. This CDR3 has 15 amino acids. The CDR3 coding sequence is TGTGCCAGCAGCTTACGGGACAGTTCCCTCTACGAGCAGTACTTC. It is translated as CASSLRDSSLYEQYF.

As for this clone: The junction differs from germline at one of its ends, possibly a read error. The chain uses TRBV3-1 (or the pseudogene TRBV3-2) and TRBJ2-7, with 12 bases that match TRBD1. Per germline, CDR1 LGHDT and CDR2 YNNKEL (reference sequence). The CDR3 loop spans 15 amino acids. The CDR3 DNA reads TGTGCCAGCAGCCAAACCCCCGGGACAGGGGGCTACTGCGACTTC. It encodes CASSQTPGTGGYCDF.